This T cell receptor (beta chain) originates from a study of blood T cell repertoires in COVID-19. Study details: Sources were T cells, B-cell-depleted T cells, or PBMCs; the material itself was cDNA or gDNA.

Adults between roughly 18 and 95 years of age took part from fewer than 30 US areas. The J segment lost 4 bases and the V segment lost 5 bases, leaving 7 bases of the junction unmatched. Germline loops: CDR1 SGHVS, CDR2 FQNEAQ. The CDR3 runs 15 residues. Original data processing: For nucleated cells, counts were estimated from reference gene primer amplification. TCRdb keeps only in-frame clones here, not all; method: immunoSEQ multiplex PCR. V, J and clone size are taken as reported in that table, and D and trimming were inferred from the DNA itself. The sample records 150,000 to 200,000 clones, more than 75% being singletons.

The sequenced material came from PBMCs or T cells enriched from blood (not recorded which). The sequence was obtained from a woman in her fifties or sixties with acute COVID-19. The chain couples TRBV7-8 to TRBJ1-1, with TRBD1 matching 10 bases. This CDR3 is CASSLWRTGGTEAFF. DNA of the CDR3: TGTGCCAGCAGCCTTTGGAGGACAGGGGGCACTGAAGCTTTCTTT.